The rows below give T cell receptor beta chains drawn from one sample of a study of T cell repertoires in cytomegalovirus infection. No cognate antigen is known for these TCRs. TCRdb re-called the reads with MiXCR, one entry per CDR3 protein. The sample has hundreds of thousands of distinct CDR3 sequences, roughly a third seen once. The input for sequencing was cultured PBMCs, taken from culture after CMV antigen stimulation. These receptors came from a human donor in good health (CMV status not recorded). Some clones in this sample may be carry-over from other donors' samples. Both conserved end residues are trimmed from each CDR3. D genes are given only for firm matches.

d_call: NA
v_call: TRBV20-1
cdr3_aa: SAGPGIYEQY

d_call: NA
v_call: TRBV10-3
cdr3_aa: AISEWNEAF

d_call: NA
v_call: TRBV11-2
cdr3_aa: ASKIDPGTEQETQY

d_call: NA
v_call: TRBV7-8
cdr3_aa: ASSLVSEREQF

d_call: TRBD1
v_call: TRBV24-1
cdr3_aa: ATSRDRAHNEQF

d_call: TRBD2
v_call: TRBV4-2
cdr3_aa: ASSARLAGGSTDTQY

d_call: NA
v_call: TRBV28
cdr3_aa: ASSRDTEAF

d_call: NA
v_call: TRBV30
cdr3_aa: AWRMKGSFSYEQY

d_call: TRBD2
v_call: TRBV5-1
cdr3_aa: ASSQAGVSADTQY

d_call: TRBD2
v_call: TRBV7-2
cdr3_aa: ASSLEVGRALETQY

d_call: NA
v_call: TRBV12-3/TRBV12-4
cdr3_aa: ASSPRGALGAKNIQY

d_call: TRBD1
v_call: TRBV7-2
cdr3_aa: ASSLVGTGDTGELF

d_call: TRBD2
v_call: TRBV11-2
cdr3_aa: ASSLSISGSGTSGHYEQY

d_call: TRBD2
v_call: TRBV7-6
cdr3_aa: ASSPLRTSGDEQY

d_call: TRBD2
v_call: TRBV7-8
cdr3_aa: ASSLALVSGRTDTQY

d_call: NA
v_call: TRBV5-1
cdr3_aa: ASRRLISSTEAF